The entry below describes one T cell receptor beta chain. Its antigen remains unknown. PCR used 60 Vbeta primers and 13 Jbeta primers. Repertoires were generated with immunoSEQ multiplex PCR, while TCRdb's copy carries only in-frame clones and drops some. The data contain about 150,000 clones, 65% to 85% of them singletons. The record originates from a study of cytomegalovirus exposure and HLA in healthy donors. Study findings and constraints: Productive status was seen about 90% or about 30% of the time for most TCR beta V segments in an earlier analysis. An observed cluster of highly shared sequence variants was recorded as a likely sequencing artifact. Later on, an analysis tied approximately 15,000 TCR beta sequences to HLA alleles at 0.05 false discovery rate. It emerged from a later analysis that several of the most significant clusters appeared to be linked to common viral pathogens.

The germline gives CDR1 MNHEY, CDR2 SVGAGI. This CDR3 comprises 14 residues. The V gene end was trimmed by 5 bases and the J gene end by 2 bases; junction bases not matched to a gene: 5. Sequenced sample: PBMCs. The V call is TRBV6-5, the J call TRBJ1-2, with TRBD1 identical over 7 bases. The TCR originated in a male donor in good health and CMV-seronegative. The DNA of the CDR3 is TGTGCCAGCAGTACCGGACAGGCAAACTATGGCTACACCTTC. Protein: CASSTGQANYGYTF.